This T cell receptor beta chain is from a study of T cells expressing NK-cell markers. Study context: The study drew TCR beta repertoires from sorted CD3+CD56+NKG2C+, CD3+CD56+NKG2C- and CD3+CD56-NKG2C+ T cells. Points from the study as a whole: Dominance of the CD3+CD56-NKG2C+ fraction by these clonotypes also held in a handful of donors.

With regard to this clonotype: What it binds is unknown.

The CDR3 has 15 residues. The germline gives CDR1 MDHEN, CDR2 SYDVKM. It was by 5'RACE template switching with UMIs that TCR beta cDNA was made. TCRdb re-called the 5' RACE reads and catalogs CDR3 proteins one per entry, DNA excluded. The data include 500,000 to 600,000 distinct CDR3 sequences; the top ten clones carry roughly 3.4%. The V gene is TRBV28, the J gene TRBJ2-7; TCRdb indicates TRBD1, and absent DNA this call remains unverified. This clonotype was obtained from a man aged 18 to 30 in good health. The sequencing input was blood T cells: a sorted CD56 or NKG2C T cell subset, CD4+ or CD8+ T cells, or bulk PBMC T cells (not recorded which). The CDR3 spells CASSPTGVVSYEQYF.